The 3 T cell receptor beta chains below all came from one sample that was sequenced in a study of cytomegalovirus exposure and HLA in healthy donors. The PCR contained 60 Vbeta and 13 Jbeta primers. Clones were sequenced by immunoSEQ multiplex PCR, and TCRdb holds only the in-frame ones, with some missing. Among approximately 150,000 clones listed, roughly 90% were seen once. Material for sequencing was PBMCs. All receptors derive from a woman aged 40 to 50 in good health and CMV-seronegative.

The chain joins TRBV11-3 to TRBJ2-1; D is uncertain. There are 14 residues in the CDR3. Germline CDR1 reads SGHNT; CDR2 reads YENEEA. V dropped 5 bases and J dropped 3 bases, with 11 bases sitting between them. In DNA form, the CDR3 reads TGTGCCAGCAGCGACCCAGACTTCTACAATGAGCAGTTCTTC. It yields the protein CASSDPDFYNEQFF.

The rearrangement uses TRBV12-2 and TRBJ2-5; no check of the table's D call, TRBD2, against the DNA was made. TRBV12-2 is termed a pseudogene. This CDR3 region has 19 residues. The CDR3 loop is CASRLEVGREERGQETQYF. DNA of the CDR3: TGTGCAAGTCGCTTAGAAGTCGGACGGGAGGAGCGGGGGCAAGAGACCCAGTACTTC.

J is TRBJ1-4 and V is TRBV30; 7 positions match TRBD1. The CDR3 loop spans 13 amino acids. With 1 base clipped from V and 6 bases from J, the junction kept 2 bases outside the gene matches. Germline V gene sequence: CDR1 GTSNPN, CDR2 SVGIG (reference sequence). In DNA form, the CDR3 reads TGTGCCTGGAGTGGGGACAGTCATGAAAAACTGTTTTTT. As protein: CAWSGDSHEKLFF.